The next 17 T cell receptor beta chains were all read from a single sample in a study of cytomegalovirus exposure and HLA in healthy donors. Researchers ran the PCR with 60 Vbeta and 13 Jbeta primers. The data were produced by immunoSEQ multiplex PCR, yet TCRdb's version contains in-frame clones alone and is incomplete. The table has 95,000 to 150,000 clones, about 80% seen once. The material sequenced was PBMCs. The receptors shown here come from a man aged 18 to 29 in good health and CMV-seronegative.

CDR3 region: CGSGPPGSPLHF. CDR3 DNA: TGTGGCTCAGGACCTCCGGGATCACCCCTCCACTTT. V and J are TRBV19 and TRBJ1-6, with no clear D. The CDR3 runs 12 residues. Germline lookup yields CDR1 LNHDA and CDR2 SQIVND (reference sequence).

Here the CDR3 DNA reads TGTGCTAGTGGGCCTCCGAGCGGGGGGGCCGGGGAGCTGTTTTTT. Its translation: CASGPPSGGAGELFF. The V and J genes are TRBV12-5 and TRBJ2-2; TRBD2 aligns across 10 bases. The V gene end was trimmed by 6 bases and the J gene end by 6 bases; junction bases not matched to a gene: 7. The CDR3 is made up of 15 amino acids. The germline gives CDR1 LGHNT, CDR2 FRNRAP. Full variable domain (remainder filled in from reference TRBV12-5 and TRBJ2-2): DARVTQTPRHKVTEMGQEVTMRCQPILGHNTVFWYRQTMMQGLELLAYFRNRAPLDDSGMPKDRFSAEMPDATLATLKIQPSEPRDSAVYFCASGPPSGGAGELFFGEGSRLTVL.

The chain carries TRBV2 and TRBJ1-5, with 8 bases lining up with TRBD1. CDR1 and CDR2 from the germline V gene are SNHLY and FYNNEI. V dropped 2 bases and J dropped 0; count of bases not matched to a gene: 15. There are 20 residues in the CDR3. As DNA, the CDR3 is TGTGCCAGCAGTGAACGGGGGCAGGGGGCGGGATCGCTTAGCAATCAGCCCCAGCATTTT. This sequence encodes CASSERGQGAGSLSNQPQHF.

The V gene is TRBV11-2, the J gene TRBJ1-2, with D perhaps TRBD1 (5 bases). The length of the CDR3 is 14 residues. Germline V lookup: CDR1 SGHAT, CDR2 FQNNGV. Trimming pared 8 bases from V and 1 base from J, leaving 14 bases between. The CDR3 nucleotides are TGTGCCAGCCGAGGACAAGGGGTTAACTATGGCTACACCTTC. This encodes CASRGQGVNYGYTF. Based on the CDR3 plus reference TRBV11-2 and TRBJ1-2, the full variable domain is EAGVAQSPRYKIIEKRQSVAFWCNPISGHATLYWYQQILGQGPKLLIQFQNNGVVDDSQLPKDRFSAERLKGVDSTLKIQPAKLEDSAVYLCASRGQGVNYGYTFGSGTRLTVV.

V and J are TRBV6-5 and TRBJ1-5, with 9 bases matching TRBD1. This CDR3 spans 15 amino acids. Losses at the gene ends were 5 bases for V and 4 bases for J; bases not matched to a gene: 6. CDR1 is MNHEY and CDR2 is SVGAGI in the germline V gene. The CDR3 here is CASSRGQGINQPQHF. The CDR3 nucleotides are TGTGCCAGCAGTAGGGGACAGGGAATAAATCAGCCCCAGCATTTT.

The chain employs TRBV5-6 and TRBJ2-5; 13 bases match TRBD2. The V and J ends lost 4 bases and 2 bases, in that order; junction bases with no gene match: 8. In germline, CDR1 is SGHDT, CDR2 YYEEEE. CDR3 size: 17 residues. The CDR3 reads CASSPKGLAGRQETQYF. Written as DNA, the CDR3 is TGTGCCAGCAGCCCTAAGGGACTAGCGGGGAGGCAAGAGACCCAGTACTTC.

This clone was seen a few times. This sequence joins TRBV7-3 and TRBJ2-5; D may be TRBD1 (7 bases). Trimming took 1 base from V and 5 from J, leaving 11 bases between them. The germline V gene has CDR1 SGHTA and CDR2 FQGTGA. The CDR3 is 14 amino acids. DNA of the CDR3: TGTGCCAGCAGCTTAATGCCAGGGGGGGAGACCCAGTACTTC. Protein: CASSLMPGGETQYF.

J is TRBJ2-2 and V is TRBV6-9; no reliable D call. Looked up from germline, CDR1 is MNHGY and CDR2 is SVAAGI. The length of the CDR3 is 14 residues. Trimming cost V 2 bases and J 1 base, with 5 bases left between them. CDR3 in DNA: TGTGCCAGCAGTTATGGCAAGAACACCGGGGAGCTGTTTTTT. This translates into CASSYGKNTGELFF.

The gene calls are TRBV20-1 and TRBJ2-5, with D possibly being TRBD1 (6 bases). The CDR3 is 11 residues long. The V end lost 5 bases, the J end lost 6 bases, and 10 bases lay between the germline ends. The germline CDR1 and CDR2 sequences are DFQATT and SNEGSKA (reference sequence). CDR3 residues: CSAGGRQTQYF. CDR3 sequence (DNA): TGCAGTGCTGGGGGCAGGCAGACCCAGTACTTC.

The rearrangement joins TRBV5-1 to TRBJ2-5, with 8 bases that match TRBD1. Germline lookup yields CDR1 SGHRS and CDR2 YFSETQ. This CDR3 comprises 14 residues. V shed 3 bases, J shed 5 bases, and the junction held 6 bases outside the gene matches. This CDR3 is CASSWQGAGETQYF. As DNA, the CDR3 is TGCGCCAGCAGCTGGCAGGGGGCGGGGGAGACCCAGTACTTC.

CDR3 sequence reads: CASSLTGGGDTQYF. DNA for the CDR3: TGTGCCAGCAGCTTAACGGGTGGGGGGGATACGCAGTATTTT. The J gene is TRBJ2-3, the V gene TRBV7-3; D perhaps matches TRBD2 (6 bases). The CDR3 runs 14 residues. Germline lookup yields CDR1 SGHTA and CDR2 FQGTGA. Trimming pared 0 bases from V and 6 bases from J, leaving 10 bases between.

V and J are TRBV9 and TRBJ2-2; 9 bases are shared with TRBD2. Germline V gene data show CDR1 as SGDLS and CDR2 as YYNGEE. The CDR3 loop spans 15 amino acids. With 4 bases clipped from V and 5 bases from J, the junction kept 6 bases outside the gene matches. The CDR3 bases are TGTGCCAGCAGCCCTCCGGGACTAGCAACCGGGGAGCTGTTTTTT. Translated, it gives CASSPPGLATGELFF.

J is TRBJ2-3 and V is TRBV6-1, with D maybe TRBD2 (7 bases). CDR1 and CDR2 (germline): MNHNS, SASEGT. The CDR3 sequence is 13 residues long. V lost 3 bases to trimming and J lost 5 bases, with 9 bases between them. CDR3 in DNA: TGTGCCAGCAGTGAGCGGGGGCTAGATACGCAGTATTTT. Translation: CASSERGLDTQYF.

V is TRBV7-6 and J is TRBJ2-7; tentative D call: TRBD1 (6 bases). Between the trimmed V and J ends, which lost 1 base and 3 bases, there was a span of 16 bases. The CDR3 covers 16 residues. Germline values: CDR1 SGHVS, CDR2 FNYEAQ. The CDR3 sequence is CASSLGPRDTGYEQYF. The CDR3 DNA reads TGTGCCAGCAGCTTAGGGCCAAGGGACACCGGCTACGAGCAGTACTTC.

The V gene is TRBV5-4, the J gene TRBJ1-1; the D gene is possibly TRBD1 (5 bases). The CDR3 has 16 residues. Trimming stripped 0 bases from V and 0 bases from J, with 12 bases between. CDR1 and CDR2 (germline): SGHNT, YYREEE (reference sequence). The CDR3 reads CASSLGGEELNTEAFF. The CDR3 DNA follows: TGTGCCAGCAGCTTGGGAGGGGAGGAGTTGAACACTGAAGCTTTCTTT.

The chain joins TRBV2 to TRBJ1-2; unclear D gene. Germline V gene sequence: CDR1 SNHLY, CDR2 FYNNEI. The CDR3 is made up of 14 amino acids. V lost 2 bases and J 2 bases, leaving 9 bases between the germline ends. CDR3 amino acids: CASSEIDKNYGYTF. The CDR3 DNA reads TGTGCCAGCAGTGAAATCGACAAAAACTATGGCTACACCTTC.

The rearrangement links TRBV18 to TRBJ2-7, with 10 positions matching TRBD1. The junction had 5 bases not matched to a gene; V was cut back by 6 bases and J by 3 bases. The V gene's germline CDR1 is KGHSH and CDR2 LQKENI. The CDR3 covers 14 residues. CDR3 DNA: TGTGCCAGCTCGAGGACAGGGGGGGACTACGAGCAGTACTTC. Encoded protein: CASSRTGGDYEQYF.